A selection of T cell receptor beta chains follows, all from one sample in a study of regulatory T cells in long-lasting Graves disease. TCRdb re-called the multiplex PCR reads with MiXCR, one entry per CDR3 protein. The sample contains around 470,000 distinct CDR3 sequences, 14% of which appear only once. These data were also filed under a second study, of T cells in Graves' hyperthyroidism and ophthalmopathy.

The starting material was peripheral blood mononuclear cells (PBMCs), obtained at new diagnosis, from a patient treated with antithyroid drugs. Every receptor here comes from a woman aged 50 to 60 with Graves disease. Each CDR3 is given with its conserved first and last residue. Fields, in order: clone size, J gene, D gene, V gene, CDR3 protein, CDR3 DNA. The D gene is left open where the match is weak. Part of the rows lack a size; the others show once, few, many or a class for expanded clones.

many,TRBJ2-2,TRBD2,TRBV29-1,CSVTPGGSANTGELFF,TGCAGCGTGACGCCGGGGGGGAGCGCGAACACCGGGGAGCTGTTTTTT
many,TRBJ2-4,TRBD2,TRBV28,CASGTSGDIQYF,TGTGCCAGTGGGACTAGCGGCGACATTCAGTACTTC
.,TRBJ2-7,TRBD2,TRBV24-1,CATNPTSGPYEQYF,TGTGCCACCAACCCTACTAGCGGACCCTACGAGCAGTACTTC
many,TRBJ2-1,.,TRBV30,CAWSRVGNEQFF,TGTGCCTGGAGTCGGGTGGGCAATGAGCAGTTCTTC
.,TRBJ2-6,TRBD1,TRBV7-2,CASSLVLTGGGANVLTF,TGTGCCAGCAGCTTAGTTTTGACAGGGGGGGGGGCCAACGTCCTGACTTTC
.,TRBJ2-3,.,TRBV7-2,CASSPKRWGPGTDTQYF,TGTGCCAGCAGCCCCAAGCGGTGGGGGCCTGGCACAGATACGCAGTATTTT
many,TRBJ1-2,.,TRBV5-6,CASSLGQYYGYTF,TGTGCCAGCAGCCTAGGACAGTACTATGGCTACACCTTC
.,TRBJ1-1,TRBD1,TRBV10-1,CASSDNRGTEAFF,TGCGCCAGCAGTGATAACAGGGGGACTGAAGCTTTCTTT
many,TRBJ1-1,.,TRBV28,CASSPAGTLNTEAFF,TGTGCCAGCAGTCCCGCCGGGACACTTAACACTGAAGCTTTCTTT
many,TRBJ1-1,.,TRBV5-1,CASSASRENTEAFF,TGCGCCAGCAGCGCCTCCAGGGAGAACACTGAAGCTTTCTTT
many,TRBJ2-1,.,TRBV5-6,CASSLEGSSLNNEQFF,TGTGCCAGCAGCTTGGAGGGGAGCTCCCTTAACAATGAGCAGTTCTTC
many,TRBJ1-2,TRBD1,TRBV7-2,CASSFTDRPFYGYTF,TGTGCCAGCAGCTTCACGGACAGGCCATTCTATGGCTACACCTTC
many,TRBJ2-7,.,TRBV7-9,CASSLWTETSYEQYF,TGTGCCAGCAGCTTATGGACAGAGACTTCTTACGAGCAGTACTTC
.,TRBJ1-2,TRBD1,TRBV9,CASSVVGQGWLGYTF,TGTGCCAGCAGCGTAGTGGGACAGGGGTGGCTTGGCTACACCTTC
.,TRBJ2-5,TRBD1,TRBV5-1,CASSWTGEVETQYF,TGCGCCAGCAGCTGGACAGGGGAAGTGGAGACCCAGTACTTC
many,TRBJ1-5,TRBD1,TRBV20-1,CSARGQGSPQHF,TGCAGTGCTAGAGGACAGGGATCGCCCCAGCATTTT
.,TRBJ2-7,.,TRBV20-1,CSASDPGLASYEQYF,TGCAGTGCTAGCGACCCGGGACTTGCGTCCTACGAGCAGTACTTC
many,TRBJ2-1,.,TRBV5-1,CASSPGPSSSYNEQFF,TGCGCCAGCAGCCCTGGACCCAGTTCCTCCTACAATGAGCAGTTCTTC
.,TRBJ1-5,.,TRBV6-5,CASSYLTRTNQPQHF,TGTGCCAGCAGTTACCTGACACGGACTAATCAGCCCCAGCATTTT
few,TRBJ2-5,TRBD2,TRBV18,CASSGTSGSRETQYF,TGTGCCAGCTCAGGGACTAGCGGGAGTCGAGAGACCCAGTACTTC
once,TRBJ2-2,.,TRBV7-3,CASSPIFLSAGELFF,TGTGCCAGCAGCCCCATCTTCCTGTCGGCCGGGGAGCTGTTTTTT
.,TRBJ2-7,TRBD2,TRBV5-4,CASSSASGSREQYF,TGTGCCAGCAGCTCGGCTAGCGGGAGTCGAGAGCAGTACTTC
.,TRBJ2-1,TRBD2,TRBV28,CASSPQSGRTQWTSSYNEQLF,TGTGCCAGCAGTCCGCAATCCGGCAGGACACAATGGACTAGCAGTTACAATGAGCAGCTCTTC
many,TRBJ2-7,TRBD1,TRBV27,CASRRTGSYEQYF,TGTGCCAGCAGAAGGACAGGGAGCTACGAGCAGTACTTC
.,TRBJ1-4,TRBD1,TRBV18,CASSPPNRGRDEKLFF,TGTGCCAGCTCACCCCCGAACAGGGGGCGGGATGAAAAACTGTTTTTT
.,TRBJ2-7,.,TRBV7-6,CASSLRTDESSYEQYF,TGTGCCAGCAGCCTGAGGACAGACGAGTCCTCCTACGAGCAGTACTTC
many,TRBJ2-3,TRBD2,TRBV29-1,CSVDGLAGVGRTDTQYF,TGCAGCGTCGACGGACTAGCGGGAGTGGGACGCACAGATACGCAGTATTTT
few,TRBJ1-2,TRBD1,TRBV27,CASSLSARGDYGYTF,TGTGCCAGCAGTTTATCGGCCAGGGGGGACTATGGCTACACCTTC
many,TRBJ2-5,.,TRBV2,CASSGGDQETQYF,TGTGCCAGCAGCGGCGGAGACCAAGAGACCCAGTACTTC
.,TRBJ2-2,TRBD1,TRBV11-2,CASSYPSTGPHTGELFF,TGTGCCAGCAGTTACCCCTCGACAGGGCCTCACACCGGGGAGCTGTTTTTT
many,TRBJ2-7,.,TRBV7-9,CASSLRAPGTSYEQYF,TGTGCCAGCAGCTTAAGGGCCCCAGGCACCTCCTACGAGCAGTACTTC
many,TRBJ2-3,.,TRBV12-3/TRBV12-4,CASTGGGTDTQYF,TGTGCCAGCACAGGAGGGGGCACAGATACGCAGTATTTT
few,TRBJ2-7,TRBD1,TRBV4-1,CASSQEWTGIEQYF,TGCGCCAGCAGCCAAGAGTGGACAGGGATCGAGCAGTACTTC
.,TRBJ2-1,TRBD2,TRBV11-3,CASSSGTSGSSAYNEQFF,TGTGCCAGCAGCTCCGGGACTAGCGGATCTTCGGCCTACAATGAGCAGTTCTTC
.,TRBJ2-7,.,TRBV10-3,CAISESAGLGYEQYF,TGTGCCATCAGTGAGTCCGCGGGGCTAGGCTACGAGCAGTACTTC
many,TRBJ2-5,TRBD2,TRBV18,CASSPSAGVTETQYF,TGTGCCAGCTCACCCTCAGCGGGAGTCACAGAGACCCAGTACTTC
few,TRBJ2-7,TRBD1,TRBV5-1,CASSLEGTGPEQYF,TGCGCCAGCAGCTTGGAAGGGACAGGGCCCGAGCAGTACTTC
.,TRBJ2-6,.,TRBV2,CASRYESTNVSGANVLTF,TGTGCCAGCAGGTACGAAAGTACCAACGTTTCTGGGGCCAACGTCCTGACTTTC
many,TRBJ1-2,TRBD1,TRBV18,CASSPPGQGIRGYTF,TGTGCCAGCTCACCTCCGGGACAGGGGATCCGTGGCTACACCTTC
many,TRBJ2-1,.,TRBV28,CASSFPHPEQFF,TGTGCCAGCAGTTTCCCTCACCCAGAGCAGTTCTTC
once,TRBJ2-3,.,TRBV10-3,CAIKRTASTDTQYF,TGTGCCATCAAACGGACAGCTAGCACAGATACGCAGTATTTT
many,TRBJ2-4,.,TRBV28,CASNGGAKNIQYF,TGTGCCAGCAACGGCGGAGCCAAAAACATTCAGTACTTC
many,TRBJ1-2,TRBD1,TRBV11-2,CASSSLRDRDYGYTF,TGTGCCAGCAGCTCTCTCCGGGACAGGGACTATGGCTACACCTTC
many,TRBJ2-6,.,TRBV6-1,CASNPGSSGANVLTF,TGTGCCAGCAACCCAGGGAGCTCTGGGGCCAACGTCCTGACTTTC
many,TRBJ2-1,.,TRBV27,CASSLGQVYNEQFF,TGCGCCAGCAGCTTGGGGCAGGTCTACAATGAGCAGTTCTTC
many,TRBJ2-7,TRBD1,TRBV6-6,CASSYSMTGQGFYEQYF,TGTGCCAGCAGTTACTCGATGACTGGACAGGGGTTCTACGAGCAGTACTTC
few,TRBJ2-7,.,TRBV29-1,CSVRISGAYEQYF,TGCAGCGTCCGAATTAGCGGAGCCTACGAGCAGTACTTC
once,TRBJ1-5,.,TRBV3-1,CASSHSGWNQPQHF,TGTGCCAGCAGCCATTCGGGGTGGAATCAGCCCCAGCATTTT
few,TRBJ2-7,.,TRBV27,CASSLAVGGREQYF,TGTGCCAGCAGTTTAGCAGTGGGCGGGCGGGAGCAGTACTTC
many,TRBJ2-1,.,TRBV2,CASSFDNKQFF,TGTGCCAGCAGTTTTGACAATAAGCAGTTCTTC
many,TRBJ1-3,.,TRBV12-3/TRBV12-4,CASSLIAGGNTIYF,TGTGCCAGCAGTTTAATAGCGGGAGGAAACACCATATATTTT
many,TRBJ1-6,.,TRBV27,CASKGDLGSPLHF,TGTGCCAGCAAGGGGGATCTCGGGTCACCCCTCCACTTT
.,TRBJ1-5,.,TRBV10-3,CAISELGTEQPQHF,TGTGCCATCAGTGAGTTGGGGACGGAGCAGCCCCAGCATTTT
many,TRBJ1-2,TRBD1,TRBV27,CASSPGQGARGYSF,TGTGCCAGCAGTCCGGGACAGGGGGCGCGTGGTTACTCCTTC
.,TRBJ2-3,.,TRBV9,CASSTSGPIQDTQYF,TGTGCCAGCAGCACCTCGGGGCCCATCCAGGATACGCAGTATTTT